This T cell receptor (beta chain) comes out of a study of identical twins. Regarding the study as a whole: Donors were not followed over many years; analysis was cross-sectional. Alpha sequences that were out-of-frame and twin-shared showed an excess of low generation probability. Modeled out-of-frame TCR alpha sharing in monozygotic twins fell below observed levels.

TCRdb itself ran the 5' RACE reads through MiXCR, one entry per CDR3 protein. The repertoire has about 530,000 distinct CDR3 sequences, approximately 20% of them found once; the top ten carry 0.45% to 0.5%. Only healthy Caucasians were included as donors. The CDR3 has 12 residues. V lost 5 bases, J lost 6 bases, and 10 bases lay in between. In its sample, this clonotype was seen a few times. Its antigen is unknown. A further study also used this sample, focusing on yellow fever vaccine responses in identical twins.

The rearrangement links TRBV12-3 or TRBV12-4 to TRBJ1-2; weak D call: TRBD1 (6 bases). This TCR came from a young woman in good health. Material for sequencing was CD4+ T cells sorted from blood. CDR3 amino acids: CASSTNRDGYTF. The DNA of the CDR3 is TGTGCCAGCAGTACTAACAGGGATGGCTACACCTTC.